The 27 T cell receptor beta chains below were found in one sample sequenced in a study of PD-L1 blockade in urothelial cancer. Only in-frame clones appear in the TCRdb table, and some are missing; sequencing was by immunoSEQ multiplex PCR. This table has 60,000 to 85,000 clones, about 90% appearing once. The sample here was PBMCs, taken around atezolizumab (anti-PD-L1) treatment. All receptors derive from a woman between 65 and 79 years old with urothelial cancer.

V usage is TRBV7-9 and J usage is TRBJ1-2; the D gene is possibly TRBD1 (5 bases). The CDR3 contains 16 residues. Between the trimmed V and J ends, which lost 5 bases and 4 bases, there was a span of 20 bases. Germline V gives CDR1 SEHNR, CDR2 FQNEAQ (reference sequence). CDR3 nucleotide sequence: TGTGCCAGCAGCCCCGACAGTACTTTAGTTCGCTATGGCTACACCTTC. Its translation: CASSPDSTLVRYGYTF.

The gene calls are TRBV19 and TRBJ1-5; D call uncertain. The germline V gene encodes CDR1 LNHDA and CDR2 SQIVND (reference sequence). The CDR3 covers 14 residues. Trimming removed 8 bases at V and 6 bases at J, with 17 bases between. The CDR3 protein is CASGSGGSAQPQHF. For the CDR3, the DNA is TGTGCCAGTGGGAGTGGAGGGAGTGCTCAGCCCCAGCATTTT. Looking up the rest from reference TRBV19 and TRBJ1-5 gives the full variable domain: DGGITQSPKYLFRKEGQNVTLSCEQNLNHDAMYWYRQDPGQGLRLIYYSQIVNDFQKGDIAEGYSVSREKKESFPLTVTSAQKNPTAFYLCASGSGGSAQPQHFGDGTRLSIL.

The gene calls are TRBV2 and TRBJ2-1; tentatively, D is TRBD1 (5 bases). The CDR3 totals 13 residues. Trimming cost V 3 bases and J 6 bases, with 9 bases left between them. Looked up from germline, CDR1 is SNHLY and CDR2 is FYNNEI. The CDR3 region is CASSEWGGNEQFF. The CDR3 DNA reads TGTGCCAGCAGTGAGTGGGGCGGCAATGAGCAGTTCTTC.

The rearrangement joins TRBV9 to TRBJ2-7, with 7 nucleotides matching TRBD2. CDR1 is SGDLS and CDR2 is YYNGEE in the germline V gene. The V segment lost 0 bases and the J segment 6 bases; nucleotides outside the gene matches: 12. The CDR3 length is 16 residues. The CDR3 protein is CASSVGATRLAGEQYF. As DNA, the CDR3 is TGTGCCAGCAGCGTAGGAGCGACTAGACTAGCTGGCGAGCAGTACTTC.

This rearrangement joins TRBV10-2 to TRBJ2-2, with TRBD1 matching 12 bases. The CDR3 has 15 residues. Per the germline V gene, CDR1 is WSHSY and CDR2 is SAAADI. With V trimmed by 6 bases and J by 7 bases, 6 bases remained unmatched. The CDR3 DNA reads TGCGCCAGCAGGCCGGGACAGGGGGCCGGCGGGGAGCTGTTTTTT. This codes for CASRPGQGAGGELFF.

J is TRBJ2-1 and V is TRBV19, with 9 nucleotides matching TRBD1. The CDR3 is 13 residues long. V gave up 5 bases and J gave up 6 bases; unmatched junction bases: 2. Germline CDR1 LNHDA, CDR2 SQIVND (reference sequence). CDR3 residues: CASSPQGANEQFF. The CDR3 DNA is TGTGCCAGTAGTCCACAGGGGGCCAATGAGCAGTTCTTC. Together with reference TRBV19 and TRBJ2-1, the CDR3 gives the full variable domain: DGGITQSPKYLFRKEGQNVTLSCEQNLNHDAMYWYRQDPGQGLRLIYYSQIVNDFQKGDIAEGYSVSREKKESFPLTVTSAQKNPTAFYLCASSPQGANEQFFGPGTRLTVL.

The V and J genes are TRBV27 and TRBJ2-7; 9 nucleotides line up with TRBD1. CDR1 MNHEY and CDR2 SMNVEV come from the germline V gene (reference sequence). The ends lost 1 base at V and 2 bases at J; junction bases unmatched: 12. The CDR3 length is 18 residues. The CDR3 region has the DNA TGTGCCAGCAGTTTATTGGGACAGGGAAAGGGGGTCCCCTACGAGCAGTACTTC. This gives the protein CASSLLGQGKGVPYEQYF.

The V and J genes are TRBV15 and TRBJ2-3, with 12 bases aligning to TRBD2. The CDR3 is 17 residues long. CDR1 and CDR2 from the germline V gene are LNHNV and YYDKDF (reference sequence). With V trimmed by 6 bases and J by 6 bases, 13 bases remained unmatched. CDR3 DNA: TGTGCCACCAGGGACCACCGACTAGCGGGGGTGGGGGATACGCAGTATTTT. This gives the protein CATRDHRLAGVGDTQYF.

This rearrangement joins TRBV10-2 to TRBJ2-7; possibly TRBD1 for D (5 bases). From germline, CDR1 is WSHSY and CDR2 SAAADI. Trimming shortened V by 6 bases and J by 4 bases, and 10 bases separated the two germline ends. CDR3 length: 12 amino acids. The CDR3 is CASRDQGYEQYF. DNA of the CDR3: TGCGCCAGCAGAGACCAGGGTTACGAGCAGTACTTC.

This chain connects TRBV28 to TRBJ2-2, with TRBD2 as a possible D gene (5 bases). This CDR3 region has 14 residues. Germline V gives CDR1 MDHEN, CDR2 SYDVKM. V dropped 8 bases and J dropped 6 bases, with 16 bases sitting between them. In DNA form, the CDR3 reads TGTGCCAGCCTCACTAGTTCCGCCCCCGGGGAGCTGTTTTTT. Protein: CASLTSSAPGELFF.

This chain joins TRBV5-4 and TRBJ1-2, with 8 bases identical to TRBD1. The CDR3 spans 15 residues. The ends lost 0 bases at V and 4 bases at J; junction bases unmatched: 5. CDR1 is SGHNT, CDR2 YYREEE, per germline (reference sequence). As DNA, the CDR3 is TGTGCCAGCAGCTTGGTACAGGGGGGGGGCTATGGCTACACCTTC. Translated: CASSLVQGGGYGYTF.

The V gene is TRBV7-6, the J gene TRBJ2-3; TRBD2 agrees at 8 bases. V gave up 2 bases and J gave up 0 bases; unmatched junction bases: 1. The germline V gene has CDR1 SGHVS and CDR2 FNYEAQ. The CDR3 is 15 residues long. The chain's CDR3 is CASSLSGSSTDTQYF. DNA for the CDR3: TGTGCCAGCAGCTTAAGCGGGAGTAGCACAGATACGCAGTATTTT.

This clone was recorded once. The chain couples TRBV7-9 to TRBJ2-2; tentative D call: TRBD1 (5 bases). Deletions cut 2 bases from V and 2 bases from J, with 12 bases between. Germline V lookup: CDR1 SEHNR, CDR2 FQNEAQ (reference sequence). The CDR3 runs 16 residues. The CDR3 DNA reads TGTGCCAGCAGCTTACACAGGACACCAAACACCGGGGAGCTGTTTTTT. Its protein is CASSLHRTPNTGELFF.

The J gene is TRBJ1-1, the V gene TRBV7-9, with D perhaps TRBD1 (5 bases). V lost 5 bases and J lost 4, with 14 bases in between. CDR1 is SEHNR and CDR2 is FQNEAQ in the germline V gene (reference sequence). This CDR3 has 14 amino acids. In DNA, the CDR3 is TGTGCCAGCAGCCGTTCGGGGGGGGTCACTGAAGCTTTCTTT. Translated: CASSRSGGVTEAFF.

This chain links TRBV4-1 with TRBJ2-7; the match to TRBD2 covers 8 bases. Germline CDR1 reads MGHRA; CDR2 reads YSYEKL. The CDR3 is 16 amino acids. V lost 0 bases to trimming and J lost 2 bases; unmatched junction nucleotides: 6. For the CDR3, the DNA is TGCGCCAGCAGCCAAGAGAGGATAGCGGGGCCCTACGAGCAGTACTTC. This gives the protein CASSQERIAGPYEQYF.

This clone was detected only once. The chain joins TRBV4-1 to TRBJ1-4; 9 bases align to TRBD1. The CDR3 runs 17 residues. The V segment lost 3 bases and the J segment 7 bases; nucleotides outside the gene matches: 12. Germline V gives CDR1 MGHRA, CDR2 YSYEKL. CDR3 region: CASSHKIGQGRGEKLFF. In DNA, the CDR3 is TGCGCCAGCAGCCACAAGATTGGACAGGGGCGGGGTGAAAAACTGTTTTTT.

The chain recombines TRBV10-3 with TRBJ2-3; 9 nucleotides align to TRBD1. The CDR3 has 14 amino acids. With V trimmed by 4 bases and J by 4 bases, 3 bases remained unmatched. CDR1 is ENHRY, CDR2 SYGVKD, per germline. CDR3 DNA: TGTGCCATCAGTGTGGGACAGGGTCCAGATACGCAGTATTTT. This codes for CAISVGQGPDTQYF.

The chain uses TRBV2 and TRBJ1-5; 7 nucleotides align to TRBD1. The V gene's germline CDR1 is SNHLY and CDR2 FYNNEI. CDR3 size: 13 residues. J gave up 2 bases and V 6 bases, and 1 base lay outside the gene matches. CDR3 region: CASRGTGNQPQHF. CDR3 nucleotide sequence: TGTGCCAGCAGAGGGACAGGCAATCAGCCCCAGCATTTT.

The CDR3 protein is CASSLGGTSGSQEYF. In DNA, the CDR3 is TGCGCCAGCAGCTTGGGGGGGACTAGCGGGTCCCAAGAGTACTTC. V is TRBV5-1 and J is TRBJ2-7, with 12 bases fitting TRBD2. Looked up from germline, CDR1 is SGHRS and CDR2 is YFSETQ. The CDR3 totals 15 residues. The V segment lost 0 bases and the J segment 11 bases; nucleotides outside the gene matches: 9.

The rearrangement uses TRBV5-1 and TRBJ2-7, with D possibly matching TRBD2 (5 bases). Per the germline V gene, CDR1 is SGHRS and CDR2 is YFSETQ. Trimming took off 5 bases at V and 0 bases at J, with 12 bases between the two ends. CDR3 length: 14 amino acids. This CDR3 is CASRALGSSYEQYF. The DNA for the CDR3 is TGCGCCAGCAGGGCCCTGGGGAGCTCCTACGAGCAGTACTTC.

The chain has TRBV19 and TRBJ2-7; no definite D call. CDR1 is LNHDA, CDR2 SQIVND, per germline (reference sequence). V was pared by 3 bases and J by 0 bases, with 9 bases between. CDR3 length: 14 residues. CDR3 region: CASSMGRFSYEQYF. CDR3 DNA: TGTGCCAGTAGTATGGGCAGATTCTCCTACGAGCAGTACTTC.

The chain is built from TRBV11-2 and TRBJ1-1; the D is unclear. CDR3 length: 15 amino acids. The V end was cut by 0 bases, the J end by 0 bases, with 8 bases between. Germline V gene lookup returns CDR1 SGHAT and CDR2 FQNNGV. In nucleotides, the CDR3 is TGTGCCAGCAGCTTAGATCCGGGTTTGAACACTGAAGCTTTCTTT. Amino acid sequence: CASSLDPGLNTEAFF.

V gene TRBV10-2 combines with J gene TRBJ2-6; 9 bases fit TRBD1. This CDR3 is 15 amino acids long. From germline, CDR1 is WSHSY and CDR2 SAAADI. J was trimmed by 4 bases and V by 6 bases; bases with no gene match: 4. The CDR3 protein is CASRGTGSGANVLTF. The CDR3 DNA reads as TGCGCCAGCAGAGGGACAGGGTCCGGGGCCAACGTCCTGACTTTC.

This chain joins TRBV13 and TRBJ2-7, with D maybe TRBD2 (6 bases). The CDR3 is 14 amino acids. CDR1 PRHDT and CDR2 FYEKMQ come from the germline V gene (reference sequence). Trimming cost V 5 bases and J 0 bases, with 11 bases left between them. The CDR3 spells CASSGGIPSYEQYF. The CDR3 nucleotides read TGTGCCAGCAGCGGGGGGATTCCCTCCTACGAGCAGTACTTC.

The chain recombines TRBV27 with TRBJ2-4; the D gene is possibly TRBD2 (7 bases). Trimming removed 0 bases from V and 7 bases from J, with 19 bases in between. The CDR3 spans 17 residues. Germline V CDR1 and CDR2: MNHEY, SMNVEV (reference sequence). This chain's CDR3 is CASSLSTLGGRGNIQYF. The CDR3 DNA sequence: TGTGCCAGCAGTTTATCGACCCTGGGGGGGCGGGGGAACATTCAGTACTTC.

V and J are TRBV5-1 and TRBJ2-2; 9 positions match TRBD2. This CDR3 comprises 16 residues. After removal of 2 bases from V and 1 base from J, the junction contained 3 bases not matched to a gene. Germline V gives CDR1 SGHRS, CDR2 YFSETQ. CDR3 in amino acids: CASSLAGGRNTGELFF. As DNA, the CDR3 is TGCGCCAGCAGCTTAGCGGGGGGCCGGAACACCGGGGAGCTGTTTTTT.

This rearrangement joins TRBV27 to TRBJ2-1; 8 bases agree with TRBD2. Trimming removed 5 bases from V and 1 base from J; junction bases left unmatched: 7. The CDR3 extends over 16 amino acids. Germline CDR1 and CDR2: MNHEY and SMNVEV (reference sequence). CDR3 nucleotide sequence: TGTGCCAGCAGTGCTCCGGGGGGGCCTTCCTACAATGAGCAGTTCTTC. It specifies CASSAPGGPSYNEQFF.